This T cell receptor (beta chain) was retrieved from a study of blood T cells in healthy people across ages. With respect to this clonotype: As yet, its antigen is unknown.

Points from the study as a whole: Lack of knowledge of donor CMV status possibly confounded expanded clonotype changes.

Alongside a J-beta primer mix, a sample-barcoded 5' primer served in a second PCR lasting 7 to 11 cycles. One entry per CDR3 protein, called by TCRdb with MiXCR from the 5' RACE reads. The sample has 1.8 million or so distinct CDR3 sequences, roughly two fifths seen once. V was pared by 6 bases and J by 3 bases, with 5 bases of the junction left unmatched. This CDR3 spans 15 amino acids. CDR1 is MNHEY, CDR2 SVGEGT, per germline. This clonotype was sampled from a human donor in good health. Sequencing was performed on blood. The chain employs TRBV6-2 or TRBV6-3 and TRBJ2-7, with 13 bases matching TRBD2. The CDR3 loop reads CASRPGTSGDYEQYF. DNA of the CDR3: TGTGCCAGCAGACCCGGGACTAGCGGGGACTACGAGCAGTACTTC.